This T cell receptor beta chain was profiled in a study of T cells after yellow fever vaccination (dated by TCRdb to between 2018 and 2020). For context, the study as a whole: The SMART-Seq v4 Ultra Low Input RNA kit was used to prepare libraries from fractions with low cell numbers. To track T-cell clones before and after primary and booster YFV17D yellow fever vaccination, bulk TCR alpha and beta repertoires were sequenced longitudinally. The cohort comprised two healthy male donors, one aged 18 to 29 and one aged 30 to 39 years. Blood was drawn at multiple timepoints before and after primary and secondary immunization, with bulk PBMC replicates and cell subsets isolated. The full study reports these points: A small share of clonotypes was detected in both CD4 and CD8 compartments, with the overlap likely arising from convergent recombination. Most clones expanded after primary vaccination were re-detected after the booster (around 96% of CD4 and 88% of CD8), suggesting broad memory maintenance. Because only a couple of donors were included in the study, the extent to which the findings can be generalized is limited. Computational filtering was needed because FACS-sorted repertoires could contain abundant contaminating clonotypes from the bulk population. Compared with the primary T-cell response, the secondary T-cell response was faster but weaker, reaching its peak on day 5 rather than on day 15.

TCR cDNA was synthesized by 5'RACE template switching, through which a universal primer site and unique molecular identifiers were introduced. Priming for cDNA synthesis came from both the TCR alpha and TCR beta constant segments. Library amplification used two PCR steps, and the second PCR step added sample barcodes and sequencing adapters. Sequencing of the libraries was done on either Illumina HiSeq 2500 (2x100 bp) or NovaSeq (2x150 bp). The published analysis was carried out like this. MIGEC handled demultiplexing of reads and collapsing into UMI consensus sequences, while MiXCR performed V(D)J alignment. Using edgeR on replicate PBMC samples, clonotypes were called vaccine-responding if FDR was below 0.01 and the log2 fold change was above 5 up to day 15. Bulk clonotypes were assigned CD4 or CD8 identity according to which sequenced CD4 or CD8 repertoire held them at higher abundance. The public reads were run again by TCRdb, first through fastp at Q25 and then through MiXCR, and only productive beta chains were kept. Each entry is one CDR3 protein sequence, shown with its most common DNA and genes. None of the V and J calls come from the authors' own analysis; TCRdb made them. The sample yields hundreds of thousands of distinct CDR3 sequences; about 14% were counted once. The ten largest clones add up to about an eighth of the sample.

The sample holds a few counts of this clonotype. Its antigen has not been determined. No base qualities exist here, and no much larger clone lies one base off it. Counted from cysteine to phenylalanine, this CDR3 has 14 amino acids. CDR3 DNA only is kept here, 42 bases in frame from base 1. V and J are trimmed by 6 bases and 10 bases, and the gene matches miss 7 bases of the junction. From a lookup of the germline V gene, CDR1 and CDR2 are MNHNS and SASEGT. The treatment or condition label here, explained by the study, means: live attenuated yellow fever vaccine strain. At each blood-draw timepoint, two biological replicates of bulk PBMCs were obtained. PBMCs were isolated from peripheral blood using a standard Ficoll-Paque protocol. TriZol was used to extract RNA from bulk PBMCs, from CD4 and CD8 fractions, and from dextramer-positive and dextramer-negative fractions.

The specimen was PBMCs, collected on the day of the yellow fever booster vaccination. This TCR derives from a man aged 25 to 45 who received the YFV17D yellow fever vaccine. This receptor chain uses TRBV6-1 and TRBJ1-6, with 9 middle bases fitting TRBD1. The nucleotide sequence is TGTGCCAGCAGAAACAGGGGGCGACGATCACCCCTCCACTTT. This sequence encodes CASRNRGRRSPLHF.